The sequence of this T cell receptor (beta chain) was determined in a study of naive and memory T cell subsets. Study-level results: This RNA-based method may be sensitive to activation-related transcript changes.

Indicated treatment: skin biopsy from PPD injection site in Mantoux-positive individual. The library had UMIs added by 3' ligation of an oligonucleotide to TCR cDNA. Skin biopsies came from PPD injection sites in Mantoux-positive individuals. Input was about 1 to 1,100 ng of DNase-treated total RNA without cell sorting. This clonotype was observed many times. Its matching antigen is unknown. The SP2 primer and nested alpha and beta constant region primers amplified ligated cDNA in four rounds. For blood and skin samples, reverse transcription used TCR alpha and beta constant primers. TCRdb independently ran MiXCR on the UMI-ligation and nested PCR reads; one entry per CDR3 protein. The table lists about 30,000 distinct CDR3 sequences, more than 6.5% of them singletons. There are 13 residues in the CDR3. V was cut by 6 bases and J by 4 bases, with 10 bases left in between. CDR1 and CDR2 (germline): ENHRY, SYGVKD.

The chain is built from TRBV10-3 and TRBJ1-5, with D perhaps matching TRBD1 (6 bases). The sample in question was skin, obtained from a tuberculin skin test site. This TCR came from an adult in good health. In DNA, the CDR3 is TGTGCCATCAGCCTACAGGGAAATCAGCCCCAGCATTTT. It specifies CAISLQGNQPQHF.